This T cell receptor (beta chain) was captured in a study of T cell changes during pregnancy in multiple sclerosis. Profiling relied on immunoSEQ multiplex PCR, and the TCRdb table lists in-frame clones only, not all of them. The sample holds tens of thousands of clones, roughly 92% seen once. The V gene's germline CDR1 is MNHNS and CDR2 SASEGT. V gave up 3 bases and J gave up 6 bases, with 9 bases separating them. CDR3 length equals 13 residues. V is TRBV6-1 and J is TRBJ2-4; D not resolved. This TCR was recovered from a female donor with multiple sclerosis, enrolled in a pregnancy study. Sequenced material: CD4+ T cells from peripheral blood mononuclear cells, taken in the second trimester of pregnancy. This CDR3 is CASSEGNGNIQYF. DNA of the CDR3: TGTGCCAGCAGTGAGGGCAACGGAAACATTCAGTACTTC.